Following are 13 T cell receptor beta chains from one sample sequenced in a study of cytomegalovirus exposure and HLA in healthy donors. PCR amplification relied on 60 Vbeta primers (plus 13 Jbeta primers). Data came from immunoSEQ multiplex PCR; TCRdb stores just in-frame clones and leaves some out. The sample includes under 100,000 clones, 63% of them seen just once. Specimen: PBMCs. Receptors originate from a woman aged 35 to 49 in good health and CMV-seropositive.

V usage is TRBV15 and J usage is TRBJ2-1, with a tentative D call TRBD1 (5 bases). The CDR3 is 16 residues long. In germline, CDR1 is LNHNV, CDR2 YYDKDF (reference sequence). V was pared by 0 bases and J by 0 bases, with 9 bases between. CDR3 sequence: CATSRDPTASYNEQFF. CDR3 nucleotide sequence: TGTGCCACCAGCAGAGATCCGACAGCCTCCTACAATGAGCAGTTCTTC.

V is TRBV5-1 and J is TRBJ2-7; TRBD1 matches at 7 bases. Germline CDR1 SGHRS, CDR2 YFSETQ. CDR3 size: 15 residues. J gave up 6 bases and V 1 base, and 10 bases lay outside the gene matches. The CDR3 loop is CASSLPVGQASEQYF. CDR3 sequence (DNA): TGCGCCAGCAGCTTGCCAGTTGGACAGGCAAGCGAGCAGTACTTC. The whole variable domain, filled in from reference TRBV5-1 and TRBJ2-7, reads KAGVTQTPRYLIKTRGQQVTLSCSPISGHRSVSWYQQTPGQGLQFLFEYFSETQRNKGNFPGRFSGRQFSNSRSEMNVSTLELGDSALYLCASSLPVGQASEQYFGPGTRLTVT.

The rearrangement uses TRBV2 and TRBJ1-1, with no clear D. Trimming shortened V by 2 bases and J by 4 bases, and 11 bases separated the two germline ends. The germline V gene has CDR1 SNHLY and CDR2 FYNNEI. CDR3 length: 14 residues. CDR3 sequence (DNA): TGTGCCAGCAGTGAACAGGTTCTTGTCACTGAAGCTTTCTTT. Translating it yields CASSEQVLVTEAFF. The complete variable domain, with remaining parts taken from reference TRBV2 and TRBJ1-1, reads EPEVTQTPSHQVTQMGQEVILRCVPISNHLYFYWYRQILGQKVEFLVSFYNNEISEKSEIFDDQFSVERPDGSNFTLKIRSTKLEDSAMYFCASSEQVLVTEAFFGQGTRLTVV.

V gene TRBV9 combines with J gene TRBJ2-5; 9 nucleotides match TRBD1. Germline CDR1 and CDR2: SGDLS and YYNGEE. V was clipped by 4 bases and J by 6 bases; unmatched bases: 7. This CDR3 comprises 14 residues. The CDR3 DNA is TGTGCCAGCAGCACAGGGGGACAGGGAAAGACCCAGTACTTC. Translating gives CASSTGGQGKTQYF.

This sequence joins TRBV5-4 and TRBJ2-1, with D perhaps matching TRBD2 (7 bases). CDR3 size: 16 residues. V lost 6 bases, J lost 0 bases, and 16 bases lay in between. Germline assignment: CDR1 SGHNT and CDR2 YYREEE (reference sequence). The CDR3 DNA follows: TGTGCCAGCACCCCATCGGGGGGCAGCTCCTACAATGAGCAGTTCTTC. It is translated as CASTPSGGSSYNEQFF. The full variable domain, rest sourced from reference TRBV5-4 and TRBJ2-1, is ETGVTQSPTHLIKTRGQQVTLRCSSQSGHNTVSWYQQALGQGPQFIFQYYREEENGRGNFPPRFSGLQFPNYSSELNVNALELDDSALYLCASTPSGGSSYNEQFFGPGTRLTVL.

This chain uses TRBV28 with TRBJ1-5; D unresolved. V dropped 5 bases and J dropped 13 bases, with 21 bases sitting between them. CDR1 and CDR2 (germline): MDHEN, SYDVKM. This CDR3 contains 14 residues. The CDR3 DNA reads TGTGCCAGCAGTCCGGTTATAGGCGGGAAGTCTCAGCATTTT. Its protein product is CASSPVIGGKSQHF. Full variable domain (rest looked up from reference TRBV28 and TRBJ1-5): DVKVTQSSRYLVKRTGEKVFLECVQDMDHENMFWYRQDPGLGLRLIYFSYDVKMKEKGDIPEGYSVSREKKERFSLILESASTNQTSMYLCASSPVIGGKSQHFGDGTRLSIL.

This chain links TRBV5-1 with TRBJ2-3, with 9 positions matching TRBD1. CDR1 and CDR2 from the germline V gene are SGHRS and YFSETQ. V lost 3 bases and J lost 6; bases outside the gene matches: 14. The length of the CDR3 is 17 residues. The CDR3 protein is CASSSPYRDRDPDTQYF. The CDR3 bases are TGCGCCAGCAGCTCCCCGTACCGGGACAGGGATCCCGATACGCAGTATTTT.

V gene TRBV2 combines with J gene TRBJ2-1; the match to TRBD1 covers 11 bases. The V and J ends lost 5 bases and 3 bases, in that order; junction bases with no gene match: 15. CDR3 length: 19 amino acids. Germline CDR1 reads SNHLY; CDR2 reads FYNNEI. As DNA, the CDR3 is TGTGCCAGCAGTTCCCGGGACAGGGGGTTCGCTGGAAGCTACAATGAGCAGTTCTTC. Its protein product is CASSSRDRGFAGSYNEQFF.

V and J are TRBV27 and TRBJ1-5; perhaps TRBD1 as D (6 bases). The V gene lost 5 bases and the J gene lost 7 bases, with 15 bases spanning the gap. CDR3 size: 14 residues. Germline V gene data show CDR1 as MNHEY and CDR2 as SMNVEV (reference sequence). CDR3 sequence: CASSEQGSGQPQHF. CDR3 nucleotide sequence: TGTGCCAGCAGTGAACAGGGTTCTGGACAGCCCCAGCATTTT.

This sequence joins TRBV28 and TRBJ1-4; D not certain. Germline assignment: CDR1 MDHEN and CDR2 SYDVKM. Trimming cost V 5 bases and J 8 bases, with 18 bases left between them. This CDR3 is 15 amino acids long. The CDR3 DNA is TGTGCCAGCAGTCACCCCTCAGAGTGGCGGGAAAAACTGTTTTTT. Its protein is CASSHPSEWREKLFF.

The CDR3 bases are TGTGCCAGCAGCTTAGATCTAGGGGTTTCTATGGGCTACACCTTC. Encoded protein: CASSLDLGVSMGYTF. The chain combines TRBV11-2 with TRBJ1-2; D is perhaps TRBD1 (5 bases). CDR1 and CDR2 (germline): SGHAT, FQNNGV. The CDR3 runs 15 residues. V was clipped by 0 bases and J by 8 bases, with 16 bases between them.

This clone was recorded a few times. The genes are TRBV4-3 and TRBJ2-2; D perhaps matches TRBD1 (5 bases). The CDR3 extends over 16 amino acids. Trimming left V 1 base short and J 0 bases short, with 9 bases between. In germline, CDR1 is LGHNA, CDR2 YSLEER. DNA for the CDR3: TGCGCCAGCAGCCAAGGTTCAGGGCCGAACACCGGGGAGCTGTTTTTT. Translated, it gives CASSQGSGPNTGELFF.

The chain carries TRBV29-1 and TRBJ2-1, with D tentatively TRBD1 (6 bases). The CDR3 totals 13 residues. CDR1 SQVTM and CDR2 ANQGSEA come from the germline V gene. Trimming left V 0 bases short and J 11 bases short, with 14 bases between. CDR3 protein: CSVEDPTGLQQFF. The CDR3 DNA is TGCAGCGTTGAAGATCCGACAGGTCTTCAGCAGTTCTTC.